A single sample is the source of the 27 T cell receptor beta chains below, sequenced in a study of blood T cells in healthy people across ages. The authors ran a second PCR of 7 to 11 cycles using a sample-barcoded 5' primer and a J-beta primer mix. From the 5' RACE reads, TCRdb called clonotypes with MiXCR, one entry per CDR3 protein. The data show more than 1 million distinct CDR3 sequences, with 35% to 55% seen just once and approximately 20% held by the top ten. Material for sequencing was blood. All receptors derive from a woman in her sixties or seventies in good health.

The genes are TRBV7-8 and TRBJ1-2, with TRBD1 matching 10 bases. CDR1 SGHVS and CDR2 FQNEAQ come from the germline V gene. The CDR3 has 15 amino acids. The V and J ends lost 4 bases and 7 bases, in that order; junction bases with no gene match: 9. CDR3 bases: TGTGCCAGCAGCTGGGGACAGGGGCGAGAGGCTGGCTACACCTTC. Encoded protein: CASSWGQGREAGYTF.

The chain recombines TRBV5-1 with TRBJ1-2; D not resolved. The ends were cut back, 0 bases at V and 1 base at J, with 16 bases in the middle. Germline values: CDR1 SGHRS, CDR2 YFSETQ. The CDR3 loop spans 17 amino acids. Here the CDR3 DNA reads TGCGCCAGCAGCTTGGGACGGCATGGAGACCGTAACTATGGCTACACCTTC. This codes for CASSLGRHGDRNYGYTF.

In this sample, this clonotype turned up many times. CDR3 in DNA: TGTGCTAGTGGTTTCGGAGAGACCCAGTACTTC. This gives the protein CASGFGETQYF. The chain couples TRBV12-5 to TRBJ2-5, with unresolved D. V shed 3 bases and J shed 4 bases, with 3 bases lying between them. The CDR3 contains 11 residues. Germline CDR1 LGHNT, CDR2 FRNRAP.

This clonotype was seen just once. A junction end diverges from the germline sequence, so it may reflect a read error. This chain joins TRBV11-2 and TRBJ2-1, with D perhaps TRBD2 (6 bases). Germline CDR1 SGHAT, CDR2 FQNNGV. The CDR3 is 14 amino acids. DNA of the CDR3: TGTGCCAGCCGGAGTGGGGGGTCCTACAAGGAGCAGTTCTTC. Translating it yields CASRSGGSYKEQFF.

This CDR3 is CSVEGGLSEETQYF. The CDR3 bases are TGCAGCGTTGAGGGCGGATTAAGCGAGGAGACCCAGTACTTC. The chain has TRBV29-1 and TRBJ2-5; no clear D gene. Germline lookup yields CDR1 SQVTM and CDR2 ANQGSEA. V lost 3 bases, J lost 5 bases, and 16 bases lay in between. The length of the CDR3 is 14 residues.

The genes are TRBV7-6 and TRBJ2-1; 9 nucleotides match TRBD2. CDR3 length: 15 residues. Germline V gene lookup returns CDR1 SGHVS and CDR2 FNYEAQ. J lost 7 bases, V lost 0 bases, and 4 bases had no gene match. The CDR3 sequence: CASSLASGSWNEQFF. In DNA, the CDR3 is TGTGCCAGCAGCTTAGCTAGCGGGAGTTGGAATGAGCAGTTCTTC.

The chain is built from TRBV7-9 and TRBJ2-5; 10 bases are a match to TRBD2. Germline assignment: CDR1 SEHNR and CDR2 FQNEAQ (reference sequence). The V segment lost 5 bases and the J segment 11 bases; nucleotides outside the gene matches: 20. CDR3 length: 17 residues. The DNA for the CDR3 is TGTGCCAGCAGCCCCCGCCTTAGCGGGAGGACCTACAATGAGCAGTACTTC. Protein sequence: CASSPRLSGRTYNEQYF.

This clonotype was detected only a few times. The CDR3 reads CASSLSGLSNADTQYF. The CDR3, as DNA: TGTGCCAGCAGTTTAAGTGGACTTAGCAATGCAGATACGCAGTATTTT. V usage is TRBV28 and J usage is TRBJ2-3; perhaps TRBD2 as D (5 bases). Trimming shortened V by 2 bases and J by 4 bases, and 16 bases separated the two germline ends. CDR3 size: 16 residues. CDR1 MDHEN and CDR2 SYDVKM come from the germline V gene. The whole variable domain, remainder taken from reference TRBV28 and TRBJ2-3, is DVKVTQSSRYLVKRTGEKVFLECVQDMDHENMFWYRQDPGLGLRLIYFSYDVKMKEKGDIPEGYSVSREKKERFSLILESASTNQTSMYLCASSLSGLSNADTQYFGPGTRLTVL.

The rearrangement joins TRBV3-1 to TRBJ2-3, with 10 bases aligning to TRBD2. The trim removed 1 base at V and 1 base at J, leaving 5 bases unmatched. This CDR3 has 17 amino acids. The germline CDR1 and CDR2 sequences are LGHDT and YNNKEL (reference sequence). CDR3: CASSQGQREGRTDTQYF. The CDR3, as DNA: TGTGCCAGCAGCCAAGGCCAGCGGGAGGGCCGCACAGATACGCAGTATTTT.

This clonotype was picked up a small number of times. It may be a read error: a sequence one base away is much more abundant. V gene TRBV6-1 combines with J gene TRBJ2-3, with D unresolved. Trimming removed 7 bases at V and 2 bases at J, with 7 bases between. Per germline, CDR1 MNHNS and CDR2 SASEGT. The CDR3 length is 12 residues. CDR3 in DNA: TGTGCCAGCAACCCCCTCACAGATACGCAGTATTTT. It encodes CASNPLTDTQYF.

V is TRBV2 and J is TRBJ2-3; D might be TRBD2 (7 bases). The CDR3 covers 14 residues. The V and J ends lost 3 bases and 5 bases respectively, with 12 bases between them. Germline CDR1 reads SNHLY; CDR2 reads FYNNEI. The CDR3 DNA reads as TGTGCCAGCAGTGACGGGGGGCGTGAAGATACGCAGTATTTT. Its translation is CASSDGGREDTQYF.

Turning to this clonotype: One end of the junction is discordant with germline, which a read error may explain. The rearrangement links TRBV12-3 or TRBV12-4 to TRBJ2-1; TRBD2 matches 12 bases. CDR3 length: 16 residues. For the CDR3, the DNA is TGTGCCAACAGTTTAGAACTAGCGGGAGGTTACAATGAGCAGTTCTTC. This codes for CANSLELAGGYNEQFF.

Note on this clonotype: A read error may produce the germline difference seen at one junction end. This chain joins TRBV4-1 and TRBJ2-3; D unclear. This CDR3 is built from 15 residues. Germline-derived CDR1 and CDR2 are MGHRA and YSYEKL. CDR3 DNA sequence: TGCGCCAGCAGCCAAGAGGTGGTAGGCACAAATACGCAGTATTTT. It yields the protein CASSQEVVGTNTQYF.

V usage is TRBV20-1 and J usage is TRBJ2-1, with TRBD1 identical over 8 bases. The J segment lost 6 bases and the V segment lost 6 bases, leaving 7 bases of the junction unmatched. This CDR3 contains 13 residues. CDR1 DFQATT and CDR2 SNEGSKA come from the germline V gene (reference sequence). For the CDR3, the DNA is TGCAGTGCCGCGGGACAGGCCTCCAATGAGCAGTTCTTC. Translating gives CSAAGQASNEQFF.

The chain uses TRBV14 and TRBJ2-3; D might be TRBD1 or TRBD2, each matching 5 bases. V was pared by 8 bases and J by 6 bases, with 12 bases between. Germline CDR1 is SGHDN and CDR2 is FVKESK. The CDR3 contains 12 residues. The CDR3 is CASSWGSDTQYF. The CDR3 DNA follows: TGTGCCAGCTCCTGGGGGAGCGATACGCAGTATTTT.

The J gene is TRBJ2-5, the V gene TRBV20-1, with D maybe TRBD1 (5 bases). CDR1 is DFQATT, CDR2 SNEGSKA, per germline (reference sequence). The CDR3 is 15 amino acids. V was clipped by 3 bases and J by 2 bases, with 16 bases between them. CDR3 DNA sequence: TGCAGTGCTAGCTGGCCGACAGCCAGACAAGAGACCCAGTACTTC. Its protein is CSASWPTARQETQYF.

The chain couples TRBV4-2 to TRBJ2-1; no reliable D call. Trimming shortened V by 0 bases and J by 6 bases, and 3 bases separated the two germline ends. The germline V gene has CDR1 LGHNA and CDR2 YNFKEQ. The CDR3 is 12 amino acids. The CDR3 spells CASSQDSNEQFF. CDR3 sequence (DNA): TGTGCCAGCAGCCAAGATAGCAATGAGCAGTTCTTC.

This chain joins TRBV20-1 and TRBJ2-3; 16 bases are shared with TRBD2. With 6 bases clipped from V and 6 bases from J, the junction kept 12 bases outside the gene matches. The CDR3 spans 17 residues. Per germline, CDR1 DFQATT and CDR2 SNEGSKA (reference sequence). Here the CDR3 reads CSATGLAGGPGGDTQYF. CDR3 nucleotide sequence: TGCAGTGCCACGGGACTAGCGGGAGGGCCCGGTGGGGATACGCAGTATTTT.

The chain combines TRBV6-6 with TRBJ2-5; D may be TRBD2 (6 bases). The CDR3 is made up of 16 amino acids. Trimming removed 1 base from V and 2 bases from J, with 14 bases in between. Germline-derived CDR1 and CDR2 are MNHNY and SVGAGI (reference sequence). DNA for the CDR3: TGTGCCAGCAGTTACTACGGGGGAGGTCTGCAAGAGACCCAGTACTTC. Translated, it gives CASSYYGGGLQETQYF.

This clonotype has only a few counts. The chain combines TRBV6-5 with TRBJ2-1, with no clear D. This CDR3 region has 15 residues. With 6 bases removed from V and 0 bases from J, the gap between germline ends came to 12 bases. CDR1 MNHEY and CDR2 SVGAGI come from the germline V gene. CDR3 region: CASRYEAGSYNEQFF. As DNA, the CDR3 is TGTGCCAGCAGATACGAAGCTGGCTCCTACAATGAGCAGTTCTTC.

This rearrangement joins TRBV3-1 to TRBJ2-7; a weak D match, TRBD2 (6 bases). The CDR3 contains 16 residues. Trimming pared 4 bases from V and 4 bases from J, leaving 20 bases between. Per germline, CDR1 LGHDT and CDR2 YNNKEL (reference sequence). In DNA form, the CDR3 reads TGTGCCAGCAGCCTACGGGGGAGGCCTCCAATTTACGAGCAGTACTTC. Protein sequence: CASSLRGRPPIYEQYF.

This rearrangement joins TRBV11-2 to TRBJ2-1; D is undetermined. The CDR3 loop spans 12 amino acids. Trimming removed 0 bases at V and 8 bases at J, with 5 bases between. Germline CDR1 reads SGHAT; CDR2 reads FQNNGV. The CDR3 DNA follows: TGTGCCAGCAGCTTAGATAAGCATGAGCAGTTCTTC. This encodes CASSLDKHEQFF.

The genes are TRBV5-6 and TRBJ2-3, with 9 positions matching TRBD1. The germline gives CDR1 SGHDT, CDR2 YYEEEE. After removal of 3 bases from V and 2 bases from J, the junction contained 4 bases not matched to a gene. The CDR3 length is 15 residues. The CDR3 nucleotides are TGTGCCAGCAGCTACCGGGACAGGGTCACAGATACGCAGTATTTT. Residues: CASSYRDRVTDTQYF. Together with reference TRBV5-6 and TRBJ2-3, the CDR3 gives the full variable domain: DAGVTQSPTHLIKTRGQQVTLRCSPKSGHDTVSWYQQALGQGPQFIFQYYEEEERQRGNFPDRFSGHQFPNYSSELNVNALLLGDSALYLCASSYRDRVTDTQYFGPGTRLTVL.

This clonotype came up a few times. The chain has TRBV6-5 and TRBJ2-1; 10 nucleotides align to TRBD2. This CDR3 contains 16 residues. The germline V gene encodes CDR1 MNHEY and CDR2 SVGAGI. V shed 5 bases and J 7 bases; nucleotides not matched to a gene: 11. The CDR3 loop reads CASSTALAGVLNEQFF. The CDR3 DNA sequence: TGTGCCAGCAGTACCGCTCTAGCGGGAGTATTGAATGAGCAGTTCTTC.

The chain links TRBV27 to TRBJ1-2; D is unclear. V lost 10 bases, J lost 4 bases, and 4 bases lay in between. Germline V CDR1 and CDR2: MNHEY, SMNVEV (reference sequence). The CDR3 extends over 9 amino acids. CDR3 region: CATIYGYTF. The DNA of the CDR3 is TGTGCCACAATCTATGGCTACACCTTC.

This chain connects TRBV12-3 or TRBV12-4 to TRBJ2-4; tentatively, D is TRBD1 or TRBD2 (5 bases each). The DNA end is more similar to TRBJ2-7, so the J call may be wrong. The CDR3 runs 12 residues. CDR3 nucleotide sequence: TGTGCCAGCAAAACGGTGGGGGACGAGCAGTACTTC. Protein sequence: CASKTVGDEQYF.

This clonotype came up a few times. The CDR3 loop reads CSARDVAGLAGLGEQFF. The CDR3 nucleotides are TGCAGTGCTAGGGACGTCGCTGGACTAGCGGGACTCGGGGAGCAGTTCTTC. J is TRBJ2-1 and V is TRBV20-1; TRBD2 aligns across 12 bases. The CDR3 spans 17 residues. J lost 10 bases, V lost 3 bases, and 16 bases had no gene match. Germline V gives CDR1 DFQATT, CDR2 SNEGSKA (reference sequence).